This TCR beta chain is drawn from a study of blood T cell repertoires in COVID-19. In the study overall: Material from acute and convalescent COVID-19 was sourced from the United States, Italy and Spain.

Original data processing: By means of reference gene primer amplification, nucleated cell counts were estimated. Repertoires were generated with immunoSEQ multiplex PCR, while TCRdb's copy carries only in-frame clones and drops some. The V and J calls and clone size are taken from that table; D and trimming were inferred from the DNA. This sample has about 160,000 clones; approximately 85% occur once, and the top ten carry around 5%. Germline CDR1 is SEHNR and CDR2 is FQNEAQ (reference sequence). The CDR3 runs 15 residues. V lost 4 bases and J lost 1; bases outside the gene matches: 6. This receptor was taken from a woman between 45 and 65 years old with COVID-19, enrolled during active disease. The chain combines TRBV7-9 with TRBJ2-7, with 8 bases identical to TRBD1. Sequencing was done on a sample of peripheral blood. The CDR3 DNA is TGTGCCAGCAGCTATGGGACAGGCGATTCCTACGAGCAGTACTTC. Its protein product is CASSYGTGDSYEQYF.